This T cell receptor (beta chain) was identified during a study of blood T cell repertoires in COVID-19. On the study more broadly: Italy, Spain and the United States were the sources of the convalescent and acute COVID-19 samples. The cDNA or gDNA used as material had been derived from T cells, B-cell-depleted T cells, or PBMCs.

V was pared by 4 bases and J by 2 bases, with 7 bases of the junction left unmatched. The germline CDR1 and CDR2 sequences are MNHEY and SVGEGT. CDR3 length: 17 residues. In the study's own analysis: Amplification of reference gene primers was used by the study to estimate nucleated cell counts. Libraries were prepared by immunoSEQ multiplex PCR; TCRdb keeps only in-frame clonotypes and omits some of them. V and J calls and clone size are those listed in that table; D and trimming were worked out from the DNA. Here the sample spans about 59,000 clones, roughly 90% being singletons. V and J are TRBV6-2 or TRBV6-3 and TRBJ2-2; the match to TRBD1 covers 10 bases. The sequenced material came from peripheral blood. The sequence derives from an elderly man with acute or convalescent COVID-19. In nucleotides, the CDR3 is TGTGCCAGCAGTTTAAGGGGACAGGGGTCAAACACCGGGGAGCTGTTTTTT. Encoded protein: CASSLRGQGSNTGELFF.